The clone carrying this T cell receptor beta chain was observed many times. Its matching antigen is unknown. The CDR3 loop spans 22 amino acids. Germline lookup yields CDR1 GTSNPN and CDR2 SVGIG (reference sequence). The junction had 26 bases not matched to a gene; V was cut back by 5 bases and J by 3 bases. This specimen belongs to a study of CD8 T cells in ankylosing spondylitis. Study-level results: What seemed typical of ankylosing spondylitis blood was a TCR beta motif built from several highly homologous variants.

TCRdb reprocessed the 5' RACE reads with MiXCR, giving one entry per CDR3 protein. The sample shows roughly 440,000 distinct CDR3 sequences, over 15% of them seen only once. The sequencing sample was made of blood, either unsorted or a sorted T cell fraction (not recorded which). The TCR was taken from a male donor with ankylosing spondylitis. This chain links TRBV30 with TRBJ2-1, with TRBD2 identical over 12 bases. The CDR3 spells CAWEDGRGRLAGVNVIYNEQFF. Written as DNA, the CDR3 is TGTGCCTGGGAGGACGGCAGGGGGAGACTAGCGGGAGTCAACGTAATCTACAATGAGCAGTTCTTC.